This T cell receptor (beta chain) was sequenced during a study of cytomegalovirus exposure and HLA in healthy donors. Study as a whole: About 85 million unique TCRs from HLA-typed donors were held in an early release of data. Study conclusions and caveats: The authors later linked a missense DCLRE1C variant to TCR beta V- and J-gene trimming. Many donors carried some public TCRs, although rarity characterized most TCR sequences.

Concerning this clone itself: Its antigen is not identified.

Germline lookup yields CDR1 SGHRS and CDR2 YFSETQ. V dropped 5 bases and J dropped 0 bases, with 15 bases sitting between them. The CDR3 runs to 15 residues. Primers included in the PCR were 60 Vbeta and 13 Jbeta primers. Repertoires were generated with immunoSEQ multiplex PCR, while TCRdb's copy carries only in-frame clones and drops some. The sample shows around 150,000 clones, under 80% of them seen only once. In nominal health when sampled, donors likely had unrecorded immune exposures nonetheless. The sequenced material came from PBMCs. The V and J genes are TRBV5-1 and TRBJ2-7; D call uncertain. The sequence was collected from a female donor in good health and CMV-seronegative. The DNA for the CDR3 is TGCGCCAGCAGACCAGATAGCACAAACTCCTACGAGCAGTACTTC. Translating it yields CASRPDSTNSYEQYF.